One sample yielded the 11 T cell receptor beta chains listed below, sequenced in a study of blood T cell repertoires in COVID-19. TCRdb's copy holds only in-frame clones and misses some; the assay was immunoSEQ multiplex PCR. The table has tens of thousands of clones, about nine tenths seen once. Sequencing input: peripheral blood. These receptors were taken from a woman between 70 and 85 years old with active COVID-19.

The rearrangement joins TRBV7-9 to TRBJ2-1, with TRBD2 as a possible D gene (5 bases). Germline CDR1 is SEHNR and CDR2 is FQNEAQ (reference sequence). V lost 5 bases, J lost 2 bases, and 13 bases lay in between. CDR3 length: 15 amino acids. CDR3 amino acids: CASSPLGSPYNEQFF. CDR3 nucleotides: TGTGCCAGCAGCCCGTTGGGGAGTCCCTACAATGAGCAGTTCTTC.

This rearrangement joins TRBV10-2 to TRBJ2-3; a possible D gene is TRBD2 (5 bases). Germline-derived CDR1 and CDR2 are WSHSY and SAAADI. Between the trimmed V and J ends, which lost 5 bases and 1 base, there was a span of 10 bases. The CDR3 runs to 14 residues. The CDR3 region has the DNA TGCGCCAGCAGTTGGGTGGAGGGCACAGATACGCAGTATTTT. Amino acid sequence: CASSWVEGTDTQYF.

The chain is built from TRBV10-2 and TRBJ2-6; D perhaps matches TRBD1 (6 bases). The germline CDR1 and CDR2 sequences are WSHSY and SAAADI. This CDR3 is 15 amino acids long. V shed 8 bases and J shed 0 bases, with 11 bases lying between them. CDR3 amino acids: CASADRSSGANVLTF. CDR3 nucleotide sequence: TGCGCCAGCGCAGACAGGAGCTCTGGGGCCAACGTCCTGACTTTC.

The gene calls are TRBV7-2 and TRBJ1-1; TRBD1 matches at 10 bases. Losses at the gene ends were 4 bases for V and 11 bases for J; bases not matched to a gene: 7. CDR1 SGHTA and CDR2 FQGNSA come from the germline V gene. The CDR3 is 13 residues long. The CDR3 bases are TGTGCCAGCAGCTCTTACGACAGGGGGCGGGCTTTCTTT. Protein: CASSSYDRGRAFF.

The chain employs TRBV5-1 and TRBJ2-7; weak D call: TRBD2 (5 bases). V lost 4 bases and J lost 2, with 25 bases in between. Germline V gene data show CDR1 as SGHRS and CDR2 as YFSETQ. CDR3 length equals 18 residues. The chain's CDR3 is CASSAIGDTRTLAYEQYF. CDR3 bases: TGCGCCAGCAGCGCGATTGGCGATACTAGGACTCTAGCCTACGAGCAGTACTTC.

This clone showed up just once. The chain employs TRBV4-2 and TRBJ2-5; possible D gene TRBD2, 5 bases. The V gene lost 4 bases and the J gene lost 5 bases, with 11 bases spanning the gap. The CDR3 is made up of 13 amino acids. Germline assignment: CDR1 LGHNA and CDR2 YNFKEQ. CDR3 DNA sequence: TGTGCCAGCAGCCGAGAAACGGGGGAGACCCAGTACTTC. This translates into CASSRETGETQYF.

The CDR3, as DNA: TGTGCCAGCAGTCAGAACATAAACAATGAGCAGTTCTTC. This gives the protein CASSQNINNEQFF. This rearrangement joins TRBV5-4 to TRBJ2-1; D call uncertain. V was clipped by 5 bases and J by 5 bases, with 11 bases between them. The CDR3 sequence is 13 residues long. Germline V gene sequence: CDR1 SGHNT, CDR2 YYREEE (reference sequence).

The J gene is TRBJ1-1, the V gene TRBV10-3; 11 bases fit TRBD1. CDR3 length: 13 amino acids. J lost 5 bases, V lost 8 bases, and 4 bases had no gene match. Germline-derived CDR1 and CDR2 are ENHRY and SYGVKD. The CDR3: CAIGQGASTEAFF. The CDR3 DNA sequence: TGTGCCATCGGACAGGGGGCCAGTACTGAAGCTTTCTTT.

The rearrangement uses TRBV11-3 and TRBJ2-2, with D possibly matching TRBD2 (6 bases). CDR1 SGHNT and CDR2 YENEEA come from the germline V gene. The CDR3 runs 15 residues. Trimming stripped 6 bases from V and 2 bases from J, with 13 bases between. CDR3 loop: CASSSVGGNTGELFF. The CDR3 DNA follows: TGTGCCAGCAGTTCGGTGGGGGGAAACACCGGGGAGCTGTTTTTT.

The chain combines TRBV5-1 with TRBJ2-5, with 10 positions matching TRBD2. The CDR3 covers 14 residues. J gave up 9 bases and V 3 bases, and 8 bases lay outside the gene matches. Germline lookup yields CDR1 SGHRS and CDR2 YFSETQ. This chain's CDR3 is CASSSASGSLAQYF. The CDR3 nucleotides are TGCGCCAGCAGCTCCGCTAGCGGGAGTTTGGCCCAGTACTTC.

This CDR3 reads CASSSPGLAGAGEQFF. In nucleotides, the CDR3 is TGTGCCAGCAGCTCGCCGGGACTAGCGGGAGCGGGTGAGCAGTTCTTC. The V call is TRBV7-9, the J call TRBJ2-1; 14 bases line up with TRBD2. V lost 4 bases, J lost 9 bases, and 8 bases stayed unmatched. Germline assignment: CDR1 SEHNR and CDR2 FQNEAQ (reference sequence). CDR3 length: 16 residues.